The TCR beta chain under discussion was sequenced for a study of tumor-infiltrating lymphocytes in primary liver carcinoma. Study context: Through surgical resection, the patients' primary liver carcinoma was treated. Broader study findings: Paired tumor-adjacent and tumor-blood samples overlapped less than tumor region pairs did.

The length of the CDR3 is 16 residues. The germline V gene has CDR1 SGHAT and CDR2 FQNNGV. J gave up 10 bases and V 1 base, and 14 bases lay outside the gene matches. Unsorted whole blood supplied the blood RNA, and germline DNA was isolated too. Starting from around 500 ng of total RNA, TCR beta cDNA was produced with a primer in the constant region. The TCR beta library was amplified through three nested multiplex PCR rounds in a modified ARM-PCR procedure. In the first two PCR rounds, TRBV1-TRBV30 forward primers were paired with a C-beta reverse primer, and each round lasted around 10 cycles. Each CDR3 protein is one row after TCRdb ran MiXCR on the multiplex PCR reads. The sample includes 250,000 to 350,000 distinct CDR3 sequences, more than 55% of them seen just once. To note about this clonotype: Its antigen is currently unknown.

The receptor's source is a young woman with primary liver carcinoma and hepatitis B virus infection. The chain recombines TRBV11-2 with TRBJ2-5, with TRBD2 identical over 8 bases. Sequenced input: peripheral blood. The CDR3 region is CASSLVGSGDPRIQYF. The CDR3 coding sequence is TGTGCCAGCAGCTTAGTGGGTAGCGGGGATCCGAGGATCCAGTACTTC.